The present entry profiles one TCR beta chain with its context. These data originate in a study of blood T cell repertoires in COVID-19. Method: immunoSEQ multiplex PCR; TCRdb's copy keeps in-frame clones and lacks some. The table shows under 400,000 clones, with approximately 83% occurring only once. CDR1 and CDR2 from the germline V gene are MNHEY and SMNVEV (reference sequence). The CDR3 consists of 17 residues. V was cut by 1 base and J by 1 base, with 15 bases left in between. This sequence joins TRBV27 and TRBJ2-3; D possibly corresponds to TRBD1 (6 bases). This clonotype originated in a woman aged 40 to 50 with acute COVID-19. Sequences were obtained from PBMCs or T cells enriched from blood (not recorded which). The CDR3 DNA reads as TGTGCCAGCAGTTTATATCAGGGGATGGGGGGCACAGATACGCAGTATTTT. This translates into CASSLYQGMGGTDTQYF.